The 25 T cell receptor beta chains below come from one sample, sequenced in a study of T-cell memory formation after mild COVID-19 (dated by TCRdb to the early 2020s). The receptor library was made with 5' RACE. Sequencing was performed on an Illumina NovaSeq 6000. Using fastp at Q25 and MiXCR, TCRdb reprocessed the public reads and kept productive beta chains. Duplicate CDR3 protein sequences are folded into a single record with the most common DNA and genes. This sample lists 250,000 to 300,000 distinct CDR3 sequences; about 17% were detected once. The ten largest clones represent about a fifth of the sample. The sequenced material came from PBMCs or a T cell subset sorted from them (not recorded which). The receptor source for this set is a man between 18 and 35 years old who had mild COVID-19 (a few samples of this study predate the infection). The sample titles of this study are shuffled in the database, so cell type and time point are left out; the donor was told from shared clones.

Only a few counts were recorded for this clonotype. V and J are TRBV6-1 and TRBJ2-7; a possible D gene is TRBD2 (5 bases). This CDR3 region has 14 residues. The germline V gene encodes CDR1 MNHNS and CDR2 SASEGT. Trimming removed 1 base from V and 4 bases from J, with 11 bases in between. CDR3 loop: CASSEGNRGYEQYV. The DNA for the CDR3 is TGTGCCAGCAGTGAAGGGAATCGCGGGTACGAGCAGTACGTC.

This clonotype showed up just a few times. V is TRBV27 and J is TRBJ2-1, with 9 bases matching TRBD1. V dropped 4 bases and J dropped 4; count of bases not matched to a gene: 14. Germline CDR1 and CDR2: MNHEY and SMNVEV (reference sequence). The CDR3 totals 18 residues. The CDR3 DNA reads TGTGCCAGCAGTTCAGGGACAGGGTTGGGGTGGGGATACAATGAGCAGTTCTTC. Translation: CASSSGTGLGWGYNEQFF.

There are a few counts of this clonotype. The chain combines TRBV4-1 with TRBJ2-1; 7 bases are a match to TRBD1. The CDR3 runs 15 residues. Trimming removed 4 bases from V and 6 bases from J; junction bases left unmatched: 9. CDR1 and CDR2 from the germline V gene are MGHRA and YSYEKL. The CDR3 DNA reads TGCGCCAGCAGCCTGGGACAGCGTCCGAGCAATGAGCAGTTCTTC. Translating it yields CASSLGQRPSNEQFF.

This clonotype was counted a few times. This chain joins TRBV7-2 and TRBJ1-4; D call uncertain. Trimming cost V 9 bases and J 3 bases, with 11 bases left between them. The CDR3 spans 13 residues. Germline values: CDR1 SGHTA, CDR2 FQGNSA. The CDR3 DNA follows: TGTGCCAGTCAGGCCCCCCCTAATGAAAAACTGTTTTTT. This translates into CASQAPPNEKLFF.

The chain joins TRBV6-5 to TRBJ2-1; a weak D match, TRBD2 (5 bases). Trimming took off 4 bases at V and 4 bases at J, with 8 bases between the two ends. Germline CDR1 MNHEY, CDR2 SVGAGI. The CDR3 has 13 amino acids. CDR3 region: CASSSAEYNEQFF. The CDR3 bases are TGTGCCAGCAGTTCAGCGGAGTACAATGAGCAGTTCTTC.

The CDR3 DNA reads as TGTGCCAGTACCTCACCGCCTCTGACGTCCGCTGAAGCTTTCTTT. This codes for CASTSPPLTSAEAFF. This rearrangement joins TRBV19 to TRBJ1-1, with D unresolved. This CDR3 has 15 residues. CDR1 is LNHDA, CDR2 SQIVND, per germline (reference sequence). V dropped 7 bases and J dropped 6 bases, with 21 bases sitting between them.

The CDR3 coding sequence is TGCAGTGCCGGACGCCCCGTCAGCACAGATACGCAGTATTTT. Protein sequence: CSAGRPVSTDTQYF. The V call is TRBV20-1, the J call TRBJ2-3; D ambiguous. In germline, CDR1 is DFQATT, CDR2 SNEGSKA (reference sequence). Trimming stripped 6 bases from V and 0 bases from J, with 13 bases between. The CDR3 totals 14 residues.

There are a few counts of this clonotype. The chain links TRBV4-1 to TRBJ1-6; a possible D gene is TRBD1 (5 bases). The CDR3 length is 16 residues. The germline gives CDR1 MGHRA, CDR2 YSYEKL. Trimming cost V 3 bases and J 8 bases, with 17 bases left between them. Here the CDR3 reads CASSHIRTRRDSPLHF. The CDR3 nucleotides read TGCGCCAGCAGCCATATCCGGACAAGGAGGGATTCACCCCTCCACTTT.

This clonotype has a handful of counts. This chain joins TRBV7-9 and TRBJ1-6; no clear D. Looked up from germline, CDR1 is SEHNR and CDR2 is FQNEAQ (reference sequence). The V end lost 4 bases, the J end lost 6 bases, and 10 bases lay between the germline ends. This CDR3 spans 14 amino acids. The CDR3 protein is CASSSLLINSPLHF. For the CDR3, the DNA is TGTGCCAGCAGCTCGCTACTGATTAATTCACCCCTCCACTTT. Supplemented by reference TRBV7-9 and TRBJ1-6, the full variable domain reads DTGVSQNPRHKITKRGQNVTFRCDPISEHNRLYWYRQTLGQGPEFLTYFQNEAQLEKSRLLSDRFSAERPKGSFSTLEIQRTEQGDSAMYLCASSSLLINSPLHFGNGTRLTVT.

The chain combines TRBV7-9 with TRBJ1-1; D remains unclear. Trimming stripped 5 bases from V and 1 base from J, with 14 bases between. CDR1 SEHNR and CDR2 FQNEAQ come from the germline V gene (reference sequence). The CDR3 is made up of 15 amino acids. CDR3 sequence reads: CASSQPTRANTEAFF. CDR3 nucleotides: TGTGCCAGCAGCCAGCCCACGCGGGCGAACACTGAAGCTTTCTTT.

The J gene is TRBJ1-5, the V gene TRBV19; weak D call: TRBD1 (6 bases). Trimming stripped 5 bases from V and 1 base from J, with 12 bases between. There are 15 residues in the CDR3. Looked up from germline, CDR1 is LNHDA and CDR2 is SQIVND (reference sequence). The CDR3 DNA reads as TGTGCCAGTAGTCGCGGACAGTTGAGCAATCAGCCCCAGCATTTT. Translation: CASSRGQLSNQPQHF.

The chain links TRBV5-1 to TRBJ1-1; TRBD1 aligns across 7 bases. CDR1 is SGHRS and CDR2 is YFSETQ in the germline V gene. CDR3 length: 14 amino acids. V shed 2 bases, J shed 2 bases, and the junction held 3 bases outside the gene matches. CDR3 protein: CASSFRDRNTEAFF. Written as DNA, the CDR3 is TGCGCCAGCAGCTTTCGGGACAGAAACACTGAAGCTTTCTTT.

The chain recombines TRBV5-1 with TRBJ2-5, with TRBD1 as a possible D gene (6 bases). The V and J ends lost 4 bases and 4 bases respectively, with 20 bases between them. CDR3 length: 16 residues. Per the germline V gene, CDR1 is SGHRS and CDR2 is YFSETQ. CDR3 bases: TGCGCCAGCAGCGTCGGCAGGGGTCAGGTGATAGAGACCCAGTACTTC. Translating it yields CASSVGRGQVIETQYF.

The chain couples TRBV15 to TRBJ2-1, with TRBD2 matching over 8 bases. The CDR3 consists of 15 residues. The junction had 7 bases not matched to a gene; V was cut back by 3 bases and J by 6 bases. The V gene's germline CDR1 is LNHNV and CDR2 YYDKDF (reference sequence). The CDR3 bases are TGTGCCACCAGCAGGGGACTAGGGGAGGGCAATGAGCAGTTCTTC. Translated, it gives CATSRGLGEGNEQFF.

This clonotype was counted only a few times. This chain joins TRBV18 and TRBJ2-3, with D unclear. This CDR3 spans 13 amino acids. The V end lost 2 bases, the J end lost 3 bases, and 6 bases lay between the germline ends. Germline CDR1 is KGHSH and CDR2 is LQKENI. For the CDR3, the DNA is TGTGCCAGCTCACCATCCCAGACAGATACGCAGTATTTT. It codes for CASSPSQTDTQYF.

The chain employs TRBV7-9 and TRBJ1-1, with D tentatively TRBD1 (6 bases). Trimming left V 5 bases short and J 6 bases short, with 13 bases between. From germline, CDR1 is SEHNR and CDR2 FQNEAQ (reference sequence). CDR3 length: 13 amino acids. The DNA of the CDR3 is TGTGCCAGCAGCAACAGGGTGGCCTCTGAAGCTTTCTTT. This sequence encodes CASSNRVASEAFF.

The gene calls are TRBV7-8 and TRBJ2-3, with 8 nucleotides matching TRBD2. The V gene's germline CDR1 is SGHVS and CDR2 FQNEAQ. V lost 2 bases, J lost 4 bases, and 2 bases stayed unmatched. This CDR3 comprises 14 residues. This chain's CDR3 is CASSLRLAPDTQYF. DNA of the CDR3: TGTGCCAGCAGCTTAAGACTAGCGCCAGATACGCAGTATTTT.

This clonotype was seen a few times. The rearrangement links TRBV7-9 to TRBJ1-2; 8 bases agree with TRBD1. The germline CDR1 and CDR2 sequences are SEHNR and FQNEAQ (reference sequence). The junction had 16 bases not matched to a gene; V was cut back by 5 bases and J by 8 bases. The CDR3 loop spans 16 amino acids. The CDR3 protein is CASSPQPIDRGGGYTF. The CDR3 region has the DNA TGTGCCAGCAGCCCCCAGCCTATAGACAGGGGAGGCGGCTACACCTTC.

In this sample, this clonotype turned up a few times. The chain combines TRBV27 with TRBJ1-6; D might be TRBD1 (5 bases). The CDR3 contains 19 residues. Per germline, CDR1 MNHEY and CDR2 SMNVEV (reference sequence). With 0 bases removed from V and 3 bases from J, the gap between germline ends came to 18 bases. The CDR3 DNA follows: TGTGCCAGCAGTTTATCAGCCCTATCCGAGACAGTCTATAATTCACCCCTCCACTTT. Translation: CASSLSALSETVYNSPLHF.

This clonotype was detected a few times. This chain uses TRBV27 with TRBJ1-1; the D gene is possibly TRBD1 (5 bases). This CDR3 region has 14 residues. The germline V gene has CDR1 MNHEY and CDR2 SMNVEV (reference sequence). The V gene lost 5 bases and the J gene lost 6 bases, with 16 bases spanning the gap. The CDR3: CASSPSWGGPEAFF. CDR3 DNA: TGTGCCAGCAGTCCAAGCTGGGGCGGGCCTGAAGCTTTCTTT.

The rearrangement joins TRBV29-1 to TRBJ1-2; 7 positions match TRBD1. CDR3 size: 15 residues. Germline assignment: CDR1 SQVTM and CDR2 ANQGSEA. The V and J ends lost 0 bases and 4 bases, in that order; junction bases with no gene match: 8. CDR3 region: CSVEEGRGGPYGYTF. The CDR3 DNA follows: TGCAGCGTTGAAGAGGGAAGAGGGGGCCCCTATGGCTACACCTTC. The whole variable domain, remainder taken from reference TRBV29-1 and TRBJ1-2, is SAVISQKPSRDICQRGTSLTIQCQVDSQVTMMFWYRQQPGQSLTLIATANQGSEATYESGFVIDKFPISRPNLTFSTLTVSNMSPEDSSIYLCSVEEGRGGPYGYTFGSGTRLTVV.

The chain employs TRBV9 and TRBJ1-3; D is undetermined. V shed 2 bases and J shed 0 bases, with 9 bases lying between them. The CDR3 length is 15 residues. The V gene's germline CDR1 is SGDLS and CDR2 YYNGEE. The CDR3 protein is CASSVGWDSGNTIYF. The CDR3, as DNA: TGTGCCAGCAGCGTCGGATGGGACTCTGGAAACACCATATATTTT.

This clonotype was seen many times. This rearrangement joins TRBV28 to TRBJ2-5; D possibly matches TRBD1 or TRBD2 (5 bases each). Germline V CDR1 and CDR2: MDHEN, SYDVKM. CDR3 size: 14 residues. The germline V and J ends were trimmed by 3 bases and 4 bases, with 12 bases remaining between them. The CDR3 here is CASSLFGAGETQYF. The CDR3 nucleotides read TGTGCCAGCAGTTTGTTTGGGGCGGGAGAGACCCAGTACTTC.

The chain links TRBV5-1 to TRBJ1-4; TRBD1 aligns across 9 bases. CDR1 and CDR2 (germline): SGHRS, YFSETQ. V gave up 0 bases and J gave up 0 bases; unmatched junction bases: 3. The length of the CDR3 is 17 residues. The CDR3 coding sequence is TGCGCCAGCAGCTTGGGAACAGGGGGCGCAACTAATGAAAAACTGTTTTTT. Its translation is CASSLGTGGATNEKLFF. Full variable domain (missing parts from reference TRBV5-1 and TRBJ1-4): KAGVTQTPRYLIKTRGQQVTLSCSPISGHRSVSWYQQTPGQGLQFLFEYFSETQRNKGNFPGRFSGRQFSNSRSEMNVSTLELGDSALYLCASSLGTGGATNEKLFFGSGTQLSVL.

This clonotype was picked up many times. The chain is built from TRBV4-2 and TRBJ2-5; possibly TRBD2 for D (6 bases). This CDR3 comprises 13 residues. The germline CDR1 and CDR2 sequences are LGHNA and YNFKEQ. V gave up 3 bases and J gave up 5 bases, with 10 bases separating them. CDR3 protein: CASSHPRGETQYF. DNA for the CDR3: TGTGCCAGCAGCCATCCCCGGGGGGAGACCCAGTACTTC.